One and the same sample provided the 18 T cell receptor beta chains below, sequenced in a study of OX40 agonist ivuxolimab in advanced cancers. The data were produced by immunoSEQ multiplex PCR, yet TCRdb's version contains in-frame clones alone and is incomplete. Of 65,000 to 95,000 clones listed, around 83% are singletons. The sequencing used CD4+ or CD8+ T cells sorted from blood, collected in a trial of the OX40 agonist ivuxolimab. The receptor source for this set is an adult with an advanced solid tumor such as melanoma, head and neck, liver or kidney cancer.

The rearrangement joins TRBV18 to TRBJ1-2; D unresolved. Deletions cut 3 bases from V and 4 bases from J, with 9 bases between. CDR3 size: 13 residues. CDR1 and CDR2 from the germline V gene are KGHSH and LQKENI. The CDR3 sequence: CASSPDVFYGYTF. The CDR3, as DNA: TGTGCCAGCTCACCGGACGTTTTCTATGGCTACACCTTC.

The CDR3 nucleotides read TGCAGCGTCCTGTCGGGACAGCAAACCCTTACCACCTACGAGCAGTACTTC. It encodes CSVLSGQQTLTTYEQYF. The chain joins TRBV29-1 to TRBJ2-7, with 7 bases lining up with TRBD1. With 6 bases clipped from V and 2 bases from J, the junction kept 19 bases outside the gene matches. From germline, CDR1 is SQVTM and CDR2 ANQGSEA. There are 17 residues in the CDR3.

The V and J genes are TRBV6-1 and TRBJ2-7; D gene unclear. Between the trimmed V and J ends, which lost 2 bases and 4 bases, there was a span of 0 bases. CDR1 is MNHNS and CDR2 is SASEGT in the germline V gene. CDR3 length: 10 residues. This CDR3 is CASSEYEQYF. The DNA for the CDR3 is TGTGCCAGCAGTGAATACGAGCAGTACTTC.

The chain couples TRBV9 to TRBJ2-3; possible D gene TRBD1, 7 bases. The CDR3 is 16 residues long. The V end lost 0 bases, the J end lost 0 bases, and 11 bases lay between the germline ends. In germline, CDR1 is SGDLS, CDR2 YYNGEE. The CDR3 protein is CASSVAGGPSTDTQYF. The CDR3 coding sequence is TGTGCCAGCAGCGTAGCAGGGGGGCCGAGCACAGATACGCAGTATTTT.

The V gene is TRBV29-1, the J gene TRBJ1-1; TRBD1 might be the D (5 bases). CDR3 length: 14 residues. The germline V gene has CDR1 SQVTM and CDR2 ANQGSEA. Deletions cut 5 bases from V and 5 bases from J, with 18 bases between. The CDR3: CSVPGPGGRTEAFF. The CDR3 DNA reads as TGCAGCGTTCCCGGACCGGGGGGAAGGACTGAAGCTTTCTTT. The full variable domain, its missing parts supplied by reference TRBV29-1 and TRBJ1-1, is SAVISQKPSRDICQRGTSLTIQCQVDSQVTMMFWYRQQPGQSLTLIATANQGSEATYESGFVIDKFPISRPNLTFSTLTVSNMSPEDSSIYLCSVPGPGGRTEAFFGQGTRLTVV.

V usage is TRBV11-3 and J usage is TRBJ2-3, with no clear D. The V gene's germline CDR1 is SGHNT and CDR2 YENEEA. The CDR3 is 13 residues long. Trimming took off 5 bases at V and 1 base at J, with 7 bases between the two ends. Here the CDR3 DNA reads TGTGCCAGCAGCCTCCTTCGCACAGATACGCAGTATTTT. Translated: CASSLLRTDTQYF.

The chain carries TRBV5-1 and TRBJ2-1, with D unclear. The CDR3 contains 16 residues. Germline CDR1 reads SGHRS; CDR2 reads YFSETQ. V lost 4 bases to trimming and J lost 0 bases, with 14 bases between them. DNA for the CDR3: TGCGCCAGCAGCAGTCTACCCGATAGCTCCTACAATGAGCAGTTCTTC. This translates into CASSSLPDSSYNEQFF. The full variable domain, rest sourced from reference TRBV5-1 and TRBJ2-1, is KAGVTQTPRYLIKTRGQQVTLSCSPISGHRSVSWYQQTPGQGLQFLFEYFSETQRNKGNFPGRFSGRQFSNSRSEMNVSTLELGDSALYLCASSSLPDSSYNEQFFGPGTRLTVL.

The chain employs TRBV30 and TRBJ2-5, with D unresolved. V gave up 0 bases and J gave up 5 bases, with 4 bases separating them. Germline loops: CDR1 GTSNPN, CDR2 SVGIG (reference sequence). The CDR3 loop spans 11 amino acids. CDR3 DNA sequence: TGTGCCTGGAGTGTACATGAGACCCAGTACTTC. Translating it yields CAWSVHETQYF.

This clone was observed a few times. The CDR3 nucleotides read TGTGCCAGCTCACCAAACGCAGGTACAAATGAAGCAGCTTTCTTT. Translation: CASSPNAGTNEAAFF. The chain combines TRBV18 with TRBJ1-1; D uncertain. Germline V gives CDR1 KGHSH, CDR2 LQKENI. There are 15 residues in the CDR3. Trimming cost V 2 bases and J 10 bases, with 20 bases left between them.

The chain links TRBV7-3 to TRBJ2-5; TRBD2 matches 13 bases. Per the germline V gene, CDR1 is SGHTA and CDR2 is FQGTGA. V was clipped by 3 bases and J by 0 bases; unmatched bases: 1. The CDR3 has 16 residues. The CDR3 sequence is CASSLGTSGNQETQYF. The DNA for the CDR3 is TGTGCCAGCAGCTTGGGGACTAGCGGGAACCAAGAGACCCAGTACTTC.

The chain couples TRBV1 to TRBJ2-3; the DNA was not compared with TRBD2, the D call given in the table. TRBV1 is marked as a pseudogene. The CDR3 runs to 17 residues. The CDR3 protein is CTSSHLLAGGGTDTQYF. In DNA, the CDR3 is TGCACCAGCAGCCACCTCCTAGCGGGGGGGGGCACAGATACGCAGTATTTT.

V gene TRBV6-1 combines with J gene TRBJ1-1; weak D call: TRBD1 (5 bases). The V gene's germline CDR1 is MNHNS and CDR2 SASEGT. Trimming took 8 bases from V and 3 from J, leaving 10 bases between them. The CDR3 has 12 residues. This CDR3 is CASEGLHTEAFF. CDR3 nucleotide sequence: TGTGCCAGCGAGGGACTGCACACTGAAGCTTTCTTT.

The rearrangement links TRBV7-9 to TRBJ1-5; a possible D gene is TRBD1 (6 bases). The length of the CDR3 is 17 residues. The ends were cut back, 1 base at V and 4 bases at J, with 17 bases in the middle. Germline loops: CDR1 SEHNR, CDR2 FQNEAQ (reference sequence). This chain's CDR3 is CASSLGTWGATNQPQHF. CDR3 nucleotides: TGTGCCAGCAGCTTAGGAACGTGGGGGGCCACGAATCAGCCCCAGCATTTT.

This chain connects TRBV4-2 to TRBJ2-1, with D perhaps matching TRBD2 (5 bases). Germline lookup yields CDR1 LGHNA and CDR2 YNFKEQ. V was shortened by 4 bases and J by 5 bases, with 12 bases between the two germline ends. The length of the CDR3 is 14 residues. The CDR3 sequence: CASSRADGNNEQFF. In DNA form, the CDR3 reads TGTGCCAGCAGCCGCGCCGACGGGAACAATGAGCAGTTCTTC.

The chain uses TRBV10-2 and TRBJ1-5; no definite D call. The ends were cut back, 2 bases at V and 9 bases at J, with 11 bases in the middle. The CDR3 contains 13 residues. Germline loops: CDR1 WSHSY, CDR2 SAAADI. The CDR3 spells CASSEGRITPQHF. The CDR3 DNA reads as TGCGCCAGCAGTGAGGGACGGATTACGCCCCAGCATTTT.

This sequence joins TRBV21-1 and TRBJ2-5. TRBV21-1 is an annotated pseudogene. The CDR3 covers 16 residues. The CDR3 DNA follows: TGTGCCAGCAGCAAGGTTGGGGGAGTCCCGGGAGAGACCCAGTACTTC. It encodes CASSKVGGVPGETQYF.

V usage is TRBV6-5 and J usage is TRBJ1-1; D might be TRBD1 (6 bases). The CDR3 contains 14 residues. With 5 bases removed from V and 0 bases from J, the gap between germline ends came to 10 bases. In germline, CDR1 is MNHEY, CDR2 SVGAGI. For the CDR3, the DNA is TGTGCCAGCAGTCCCGGACAGATGAACACTGAAGCTTTCTTT. It encodes CASSPGQMNTEAFF.

V usage is TRBV28 and J usage is TRBJ1-3; D perhaps matches TRBD1 (6 bases). Germline CDR1 MDHEN, CDR2 SYDVKM. This CDR3 contains 17 residues. The V and J ends lost 5 bases and 2 bases respectively, with 19 bases between them. Here the CDR3 reads CASSPQTGNRAGNTIYF. The CDR3 nucleotides read TGTGCCAGCAGTCCCCAGACAGGAAATCGGGCTGGAAACACCATATATTTT.